A single sample gave rise to the 9 T cell receptor beta chains below, sequenced in a study of spatial heterogeneity in lung cancer. One entry per CDR3 protein results from TCRdb running MiXCR on the 5' RACE reads. This sample carries about 26,000 distinct CDR3 sequences, 10% to 15% of them seen once, and the ten largest clones take 25%. Time point reported: sample taken at primary tumor resection. Whole RNA, which was extracted from tumor, nontumor lung tissue or frozen PBMC, was sequenced without any cell sorting. The material was PBMCs, obtained at surgery. The receptors derive from a female donor with early-stage non-small cell lung cancer.

This clonotype was counted ten times or more. The chain recombines TRBV28 with TRBJ2-2; 9 nucleotides line up with TRBD1. The germline CDR1 and CDR2 sequences are MDHEN and SYDVKM. This CDR3 contains 16 residues. V gave up 5 bases and J gave up 6 bases; unmatched junction bases: 10. The CDR3 is CASSHYGTGISGELFF. The CDR3 DNA sequence: TGTGCCAGCAGTCACTACGGGACAGGGATTTCCGGGGAGCTGTTTTTT.

This clonotype was found many times. V is TRBV20-1 and J is TRBJ2-5; 12 bases agree with TRBD1. Trimming at V came to 5 bases and at J to 5 bases, leaving 6 bases not matched to a gene. From germline, CDR1 is DFQATT and CDR2 SNEGSKA (reference sequence). The CDR3 consists of 14 residues. CDR3 sequence reads: CSASPGQGAETQYF. CDR3 bases: TGCAGTGCTTCCCCGGGACAGGGGGCCGAGACCCAGTACTTC.

This clonotype was seen at least ten times. The rearrangement uses TRBV20-1 and TRBJ1-1; no clear D gene. Germline V gives CDR1 DFQATT, CDR2 SNEGSKA (reference sequence). Trimming removed 4 bases from V and 8 bases from J, with 17 bases in between. The CDR3 spans 13 residues. CDR3 amino acids: CSATRPALPEAFF. The CDR3 DNA reads TGCAGTGCTACCAGGCCGGCGCTACCCGAAGCTTTCTTT.

This clonotype was counted many times. The chain uses TRBV6-5 and TRBJ2-3; 9 positions match TRBD1. This CDR3 is built from 15 residues. V shed 2 bases and J 6 bases; nucleotides not matched to a gene: 6. The V gene's germline CDR1 is MNHEY and CDR2 SVGAGI. The CDR3 region has the DNA TGTGCCAGCAGTTACAGAACAGGGGGCAGGGATACGCAGTATTTT. This gives the protein CASSYRTGGRDTQYF.

This clonotype was detected ten times or more. The rearrangement links TRBV6-1 to TRBJ1-1, with D unresolved. Germline values: CDR1 MNHNS, CDR2 SASEGT. The CDR3 totals 14 residues. The V gene lost 8 bases and the J gene lost 0 bases, with 13 bases spanning the gap. As DNA, the CDR3 is TGTGCCAGCGCCCCGACCCTCATGAACACTGAAGCTTTCTTT. Translated: CASAPTLMNTEAFF.

This clonotype was detected ten times or more. V usage is TRBV2 and J usage is TRBJ1-1, with D uncertain. The CDR3 loop spans 16 amino acids. Trimming left V 5 bases short and J 5 bases short, with 21 bases between. Per germline, CDR1 SNHLY and CDR2 FYNNEI. The CDR3 DNA sequence: TGTGCCAGCAGTCCATCCAAGGCCGAAAAAGGGACTGAAGCTTTCTTT. This gives the protein CASSPSKAEKGTEAFF.

This clonotype appeared once. The V call is TRBV7-9, the J call TRBJ2-3; D is possibly TRBD2 (6 bases). There are 13 residues in the CDR3. V was shortened by 6 bases and J by 3 bases, with 10 bases between the two germline ends. Germline CDR1 is SEHNR and CDR2 is FQNEAQ (reference sequence). The DNA of the CDR3 is TGTGCCAGCAGTTATGGGGGGACAGATACGCAGTATTTT. This encodes CASSYGGTDTQYF.

This clonotype was counted a few times. The V gene is TRBV12-3 or TRBV12-4, the J gene TRBJ1-3; D not resolved. Trimming left V 3 bases short and J 5 bases short, with 11 bases between. This CDR3 is 14 amino acids long. The CDR3 bases are TGTGCCAGCAGTTTCAAGGCCAGTCGAAACACCATATATTTT. This translates into CASSFKASRNTIYF.

This chain connects TRBV5-1 to TRBJ2-1, with 10 bases matching TRBD2. V gave up 4 bases and J gave up 9 bases; unmatched junction bases: 7. Per germline, CDR1 SGHRS and CDR2 YFSETQ. CDR3 size: 14 residues. CDR3 bases: TGCGCCAGCAGCCCTCTAGCGGGAGTGGGTGAGCAGTTCTTC. Its protein product is CASSPLAGVGEQFF.